This T cell receptor (beta chain) appears in the sequencing data of a study of T cells in Graves' hyperthyroidism and ophthalmopathy. These patients, aged 18 to 65, had recently diagnosed hyperthyroidism lasting under 2 months. Clinical symptoms, serum thyroxine, TRAb, thyroid ultrasound and orbital computed tomography established diagnosis. Trimming at V came to 6 bases and at J to 8 bases, leaving 6 bases not matched to a gene. CDR3 length equals 15 residues. Germline values: CDR1 SNHLY, CDR2 FYNNEI. This clonotype was observed many times. No antigen is known for it. Amplified TCR beta CDR3 regions derived from RNA transcripts. When the TCR CDR3 underwent first-round RT-PCR, the HTBI primer set was used. TCRdb redid the calling of the multiplex PCR reads with MiXCR, one entry per CDR3 protein. The sample includes roughly 180,000 distinct CDR3 sequences, over 8% seen only once; the top ten take approximately 20%.

General observations from the study: Blood samples included most of the expanded thyroid clonotypes exceeding 0.001. Using 13 V-J features, a model discriminated ophthalmopathy from stable hyperthyroidism.

The receptor's source is a woman younger than 35 with Graves' hyperthyroidism that later progressed to Graves' ophthalmopathy. This rearrangement joins TRBV2 to TRBJ2-1; 14 bases match TRBD2. The sequenced material came from blood. The CDR3: CASSPTSGRAYEQFF. The CDR3 coding sequence is TGTGCCAGCAGCCCGACTAGCGGGAGGGCCTATGAGCAGTTCTTC.